Below, one T cell receptor beta chain is given with its context. Trimming at V came to 3 bases and at J to 6 bases, leaving 5 bases not matched to a gene. Germline V gene lookup returns CDR1 SGHTA and CDR2 FQGNSA. The CDR3 spans 14 residues. A J-beta primer mix and a sample-barcoded 5' primer were used in a second PCR of about 6 to 12 cycles. Each TCR beta cDNA got a 12-nucleotide random molecular identifier. TCRdb re-derived calls from the 5' RACE reads in MiXCR, one entry per CDR3 protein. Of about 1.4 million distinct CDR3 sequences in the sample, 59% were seen once. The data were taken from a study of blood T cells in healthy people across ages.

The V call is TRBV7-2, the J call TRBJ2-3; 8 nucleotides match TRBD2. The origin of this receptor is a man aged 18-30 years in good health. Sequencing input: blood. Here the CDR3 reads CASSFPGGWDTQYF. CDR3 nucleotide sequence: TGTGCCAGCAGCTTTCCGGGAGGGTGGGATACGCAGTATTTT.